The next 10 T cell receptor beta chains were all read from a single sample in a study of blood T cell repertoires in COVID-19. Libraries were prepared by immunoSEQ multiplex PCR; TCRdb keeps only in-frame clonotypes and omits some of them. The table shows 150,000 to 200,000 clones, with 92% occurring only once. The sequenced sample was peripheral blood. These receptors were obtained from a young man with COVID-19, enrolled during active disease.

This clone was detected only once. V usage is TRBV2 and J usage is TRBJ2-3, with TRBD2 identical over 12 bases. CDR1 and CDR2 (germline): SNHLY, FYNNEI. CDR3 length: 15 amino acids. J gave up 3 bases and V 8 bases, and 6 bases lay outside the gene matches. CDR3 in amino acids: CASEGLAGRTDTQYF. The CDR3 bases are TGTGCCAGCGAAGGACTAGCGGGGCGAACAGATACGCAGTATTTT. The complete variable domain, with remaining parts taken from reference TRBV2 and TRBJ2-3, reads EPEVTQTPSHQVTQMGQEVILRCVPISNHLYFYWYRQILGQKVEFLVSFYNNEISEKSEIFDDQFSVERPDGSNFTLKIRSTKLEDSAMYFCASEGLAGRTDTQYFGPGTRLTVL.

The chain uses TRBV10-3 and TRBJ2-7; D is ambiguous. Trimming took 2 bases from V and 1 from J, leaving 6 bases between them. There are 13 residues in the CDR3. Germline V gene lookup returns CDR1 ENHRY and CDR2 SYGVKD. The CDR3 here is CAISEGKSYEQYF. The CDR3 DNA reads TGTGCCATCAGTGAGGGCAAATCCTACGAGCAGTACTTC.

This clone was seen once. V usage is TRBV28 and J usage is TRBJ1-6, with a tentative D call TRBD1 (6 bases). The ends were cut back, 1 base at V and 2 bases at J, with 15 bases in the middle. This CDR3 comprises 18 residues. The V gene's germline CDR1 is MDHEN and CDR2 SYDVKM. This CDR3 reads CASSLYPTWDTYNSPLHF. CDR3 DNA: TGTGCCAGCAGTTTATACCCCACCTGGGACACCTATAATTCACCCCTCCACTTT. The full variable domain, its missing parts supplied by reference TRBV28 and TRBJ1-6, is DVKVTQSSRYLVKRTGEKVFLECVQDMDHENMFWYRQDPGLGLRLIYFSYDVKMKEKGDIPEGYSVSREKKERFSLILESASTNQTSMYLCASSLYPTWDTYNSPLHFGNGTRLTVT.

V gene TRBV27 combines with J gene TRBJ2-7; D gene uncertain. Germline V gives CDR1 MNHEY, CDR2 SMNVEV (reference sequence). V lost 2 bases and J 2 bases, leaving 13 bases between the germline ends. This CDR3 is built from 15 residues. In DNA, the CDR3 is TGTGCCAGCAGTTTACGTAACGGGTCTCCCTACGAGCAGTACTTC. It yields the protein CASSLRNGSPYEQYF.

The rearrangement links TRBV18 to TRBJ1-1; no definite D call. The length of the CDR3 is 13 residues. Trimming took off 3 bases at V and 3 bases at J, with 8 bases between the two ends. The germline gives CDR1 KGHSH, CDR2 LQKENI. The chain's CDR3 is CASSPLEYTEAFF. The CDR3 nucleotides read TGTGCCAGCTCACCGCTCGAGTACACTGAAGCTTTCTTT.

The chain couples TRBV4-1 to TRBJ2-7; a weak D match, TRBD2 (6 bases). The CDR3 has 15 residues. Deletions cut 3 bases from V and 0 bases from J, with 12 bases between. Germline V gene sequence: CDR1 MGHRA, CDR2 YSYEKL. The CDR3 DNA reads TGCGCCAGCAGCCAGGGGGAGGACTACTCCTACGAGCAGTACTTC. Its protein is CASSQGEDYSYEQYF.

The genes are TRBV5-1 and TRBJ2-1, with 10 bases that match TRBD2. Germline values: CDR1 SGHRS, CDR2 YFSETQ. Germline trimming cut 0 bases from V and 5 bases from J; bases unmatched to any gene: 8. CDR3 size: 17 residues. The CDR3 here is CASSLAPTSGVHNEQFF. Written as DNA, the CDR3 is TGCGCCAGCAGCTTGGCCCCTACTAGCGGGGTGCACAATGAGCAGTTCTTC.

The V call is TRBV19, the J call TRBJ1-5; no clear D. V lost 6 bases and J lost 0, with 12 bases in between. Germline-derived CDR1 and CDR2 are LNHDA and SQIVND (reference sequence). The CDR3 consists of 15 residues. In DNA form, the CDR3 reads TGTGCCAGTAGGCATCAGATTTATAGCAATCAGCCCCAGCATTTT. Translation: CASRHQIYSNQPQHF. The variable domain in full, with the rest retrieved from reference TRBV19 and TRBJ1-5, is DGGITQSPKYLFRKEGQNVTLSCEQNLNHDAMYWYRQDPGQGLRLIYYSQIVNDFQKGDIAEGYSVSREKKESFPLTVTSAQKNPTAFYLCASRHQIYSNQPQHFGDGTRLSIL.

V gene TRBV19 combines with J gene TRBJ2-7; 7 positions agree with TRBD1. The V and J ends lost 4 bases and 3 bases, in that order; junction bases with no gene match: 6. The CDR3 extends over 14 amino acids. Germline loops: CDR1 LNHDA, CDR2 SQIVND (reference sequence). The CDR3 protein is CASSNRDRNYEQYF. The CDR3 DNA sequence: TGTGCCAGTAGTAACCGGGACAGAAACTACGAGCAGTACTTC.

This chain connects TRBV19 to TRBJ2-6; possible D gene TRBD1, 5 bases. The ends were cut back, 6 bases at V and 0 bases at J, with 9 bases in the middle. Looked up from germline, CDR1 is LNHDA and CDR2 is SQIVND (reference sequence). The CDR3 has 15 residues. As DNA, the CDR3 is TGTGCCAGTAGGGACACCGACTCTGGGGCCAACGTCCTGACTTTC. It translates to CASRDTDSGANVLTF.